The 6 T cell receptor beta chains below all came from one sample that was sequenced in a study of identical twins. From the 5' RACE reads, TCRdb called clonotypes with MiXCR, one entry per CDR3 protein. The data hold roughly 480,000 distinct CDR3 sequences, with more than 20% observed a single time. Another study also made use of these data, one on T cells expressing NK-cell markers.

The sample taken for sequencing was CD4+ T cells sorted from blood. These receptors were obtained from a woman under 30 in good health.

The sample holds a few counts of this clonotype. The rearrangement links TRBV12-3 or TRBV12-4 to TRBJ1-2; D call uncertain. The V end lost 3 bases, the J end lost 4 bases, and 12 bases lay between the germline ends. The CDR3 spans 14 residues. CDR3: CASSLADALYGYTF. The CDR3 region has the DNA TGTGCCAGCAGTTTGGCCGACGCCCTCTATGGCTACACCTTC.

This chain links TRBV15 with TRBJ2-3, with D hard to call. Germline V gene data show CDR1 as LNHNV and CDR2 as YYDKDF (reference sequence). This CDR3 region has 17 residues. V shed 0 bases and J shed 0 bases, with 13 bases lying between them. CDR3: CATSRDWMLLSTDTQYF. The CDR3 DNA reads as TGTGCCACCAGCAGAGACTGGATGCTCCTTAGCACAGATACGCAGTATTTT. The whole variable domain, remainder taken from reference TRBV15 and TRBJ2-3, is DAMVIQNPRYQVTQFGKPVTLSCSQTLNHNVMYWYQQKSSQAPKLLFHYYDKDFNNEADTPDNFQSRRPNTSFCFLDIRSPGLGDTAMYLCATSRDWMLLSTDTQYFGPGTRLTVL.

The chain joins TRBV7-8 to TRBJ1-1; TRBD1 aligns across 9 bases. CDR1 and CDR2 from the germline V gene are SGHVS and FQNEAQ. The CDR3 has 17 residues. The V segment lost 0 bases and the J segment 1 base; nucleotides outside the gene matches: 6. The chain's CDR3 is CASSLARGQGENTEAFF. The CDR3, as DNA: TGTGCCAGCAGCTTAGCTAGGGGACAGGGAGAGAACACTGAAGCTTTCTTT.

The chain joins TRBV5-1 to TRBJ1-6, with D unresolved. Germline loops: CDR1 SGHRS, CDR2 YFSETQ. The CDR3 has 13 residues. The V end was cut by 0 bases, the J end by 8 bases, with 6 bases between. CDR3: CASSLGPYSPLHF. For the CDR3, the DNA is TGCGCCAGCAGCTTGGGTCCTTATTCACCCCTCCACTTT.

The V gene is TRBV6-5, the J gene TRBJ1-6; D call uncertain. Germline V CDR1 and CDR2: MNHEY, SVGAGI. V shed 2 bases and J shed 14 bases, with 16 bases lying between them. There are 14 residues in the CDR3. This chain's CDR3 is CASSYDGYIRALHF. In DNA form, the CDR3 reads TGTGCCAGCAGTTACGATGGATATATTAGGGCCCTCCACTTT.

V gene TRBV7-3 combines with J gene TRBJ2-2; D not resolved. Per germline, CDR1 SGHTA and CDR2 FQGTGA. The V end lost 0 bases, the J end lost 0 bases, and 8 bases lay between the germline ends. The CDR3 contains 16 residues. CDR3 bases: TGTGCCAGCAGCTTAACCCCCGCGGCGAACACCGGGGAGCTGTTTTTT. Translated, it gives CASSLTPAANTGELFF.